The 17 T cell receptor beta chains below come from one sample, sequenced in a study of post-analysis software for immune sequencing data. Study-level findings and limits: Five or six TRBV segments, TRBV5-6, TRBV5-1 and TRBV20-1 among them, were found more frequent in patients than controls.

The TCR beta cDNA libraries contained unique molecular identifiers. TCRdb ran MiXCR on the PCR reads and lists one entry per CDR3 protein. The repertoire has some 500,000 distinct CDR3 sequences, around 40% of them found once; the top ten carry 9% to 13%. No antigen is known for these receptors. The specimen sequenced was blood. The receptors originated from a girl under 18 with multiple sclerosis.

This chain connects TRBV20-1 to TRBJ2-3, with 9 bases fitting TRBD2. CDR3 length equals 15 residues. CDR1 and CDR2 (germline): DFQATT, SNEGSKA (reference sequence). Trimming removed 0 bases from V and 5 bases from J; junction bases left unmatched: 6. This CDR3 is CSARDHAGGRDTQYF. CDR3 DNA: TGCAGTGCTAGAGATCACGCGGGAGGGAGAGATACGCAGTATTTT.

Points on this clonotype: At one end, the junction sequence differs from germline, possibly due to a read error. The rearrangement joins TRBV28 to TRBJ2-7; TRBD2 agrees at 9 bases. In germline, CDR1 is MDHEN, CDR2 SYDVKM. This CDR3 spans 13 amino acids. CDR3 in amino acids: CTSRTSDNYEQYF. As DNA, the CDR3 is TGTACCAGCCGGACTAGCGACAACTACGAGCAGTACTTC.

This clonotype showed up just a few times. The rearrangement joins TRBV2 to TRBJ2-7, with TRBD2 matching over 7 bases. The CDR3 loop spans 15 amino acids. The V gene's germline CDR1 is SNHLY and CDR2 FYNNEI. Unmatched junction bases numbered 12, after V lost 4 bases and J lost 6 bases. The CDR3 sequence: CASSASGEVPGEQYF. CDR3 bases: TGTGCCAGCAGTGCCAGCGGGGAAGTCCCCGGCGAGCAGTACTTC.

The rearrangement uses TRBV7-6 and TRBJ2-7, with 16 bases aligning to TRBD2. V dropped 1 base and J dropped 4; count of bases not matched to a gene: 1. The germline gives CDR1 SGHVS, CDR2 FNYEAQ. The CDR3 is made up of 16 amino acids. CDR3 DNA sequence: TGTGCCAGCAGCTTAGGGGGACTAGCGGGAGGGTACGAGCAGTACTTC. This gives the protein CASSLGGLAGGYEQYF.

V is TRBV12-3 or TRBV12-4 and J is TRBJ2-3, with 10 bases aligning to TRBD2. With 6 bases clipped from V and 10 bases from J, the junction kept 13 bases outside the gene matches. This CDR3 has 15 amino acids. The CDR3: CASSTLPAGGFAQYF. The CDR3 coding sequence is TGTGCCAGCAGCACTCTCCCAGCGGGGGGGTTTGCGCAGTATTTT.

This clonotype was counted between two and nine times. The chain carries TRBV7-8 and TRBJ1-1, with 7 bases identical to TRBD1. CDR3 length equals 15 residues. V shed 6 bases and J 1 base; nucleotides not matched to a gene: 8. The germline CDR1 and CDR2 sequences are SGHVS and FQNEAQ. CDR3 residues: CASRDRWDRNTEAFF. The CDR3 coding sequence is TGTGCCAGCAGAGATCGTTGGGACAGGAACACTGAAGCTTTCTTT.

The V and J genes are TRBV5-1 and TRBJ2-4, with D maybe TRBD1 (5 bases). The CDR3 consists of 14 residues. The germline gives CDR1 SGHRS, CDR2 YFSETQ. V dropped 4 bases and J dropped 13 bases, with 21 bases sitting between them. CDR3 sequence reads: CASSTDSSPYEQYF. The CDR3 DNA is TGCGCCAGCAGCACCGACAGCAGCCCCTATGAGCAGTACTTC.

The V call is TRBV7-9, the J call TRBJ2-1; either TRBD1 or TRBD2 may fit D (5 bases each). V was cut by 6 bases and J by 2 bases, with 29 bases left in between. The CDR3 consists of 20 residues. CDR1 and CDR2 (germline): SEHNR, FQNEAQ (reference sequence). This CDR3 reads CASSKSTEGKFIKAYNEQFF. CDR3 bases: TGTGCCAGCAGTAAATCGACCGAGGGGAAGTTTATCAAGGCCTACAATGAGCAGTTCTTC.

This chain uses TRBV5-1 with TRBJ2-7; 10 nucleotides agree with TRBD2. Germline CDR1 and CDR2: SGHRS and YFSETQ. The CDR3 has 14 residues. V lost 4 bases, J lost 3 bases, and 4 bases stayed unmatched. CDR3 nucleotides: TGCGCCAGCAGCGCTAGCGGGAGTATCTACGAGCAGTACTTC. Residues: CASSASGSIYEQYF.

The chain links TRBV6-6 to TRBJ1-5, with TRBD1 matching over 8 bases. CDR3 length: 14 amino acids. J lost 5 bases, V lost 5 bases, and 5 bases had no gene match. CDR1 and CDR2 (germline): MNHNY, SVGAGI (reference sequence). The CDR3 here is CASSHTGGDQPQHF. CDR3 sequence (DNA): TGTGCCAGCAGTCATACAGGGGGGGATCAGCCCCAGCATTTT.

This clonotype was observed a handful of times. V and J are TRBV5-1 and TRBJ2-1; the D is unclear. The CDR3 runs to 13 residues. The ends were cut back, 0 bases at V and 9 bases at J, with 10 bases in the middle. CDR1 is SGHRS and CDR2 is YFSETQ in the germline V gene. The CDR3 loop is CASSLGSGPEQFF. In DNA form, the CDR3 reads TGCGCCAGCAGCTTGGGGTCGGGCCCTGAGCAGTTCTTC.

The genes are TRBV24-1 and TRBJ1-2; D is unresolved. The V gene lost 4 bases and the J gene lost 3 bases, with 11 bases spanning the gap. Germline CDR1 reads KGHDR; CDR2 reads SFDVKD. The length of the CDR3 is 14 residues. The DNA for the CDR3 is TGTGCCACCAGTGACCCTGACCTCGACTATGGCTACACCTTC. Protein product: CATSDPDLDYGYTF.

The chain has TRBV7-9 and TRBJ2-5, with TRBD2 identical over 7 bases. This CDR3 has 16 residues. Trimming took 1 base from V and 4 from J; bases not matched to a gene: 9. Germline V CDR1 and CDR2: SEHNR, FQNEAQ (reference sequence). CDR3 region: CASSLGPSGSGETQYF. The CDR3 bases are TGTGCCAGCAGCTTAGGTCCTAGCGGAAGTGGAGAGACCCAGTACTTC.

This chain uses TRBV5-1 with TRBJ1-1, with D unclear. V was cut by 4 bases and J by 0 bases, with 16 bases left in between. There are 16 residues in the CDR3. Germline loops: CDR1 SGHRS, CDR2 YFSETQ. CDR3 DNA: TGCGCCAGCAGCCCGGACTCCTACGCGTTGAACACTGAAGCTTTCTTT. Translating it yields CASSPDSYALNTEAFF.

This clonotype was seen a handful of times. CDR3 sequence reads: CSARGPIQTGGPYNEQFF. The CDR3 DNA reads as TGCAGTGCTAGAGGACCGATACAAACAGGGGGACCCTACAATGAGCAGTTCTTC. The chain employs TRBV20-1 and TRBJ2-1; 8 nucleotides line up with TRBD1. Per the germline V gene, CDR1 is DFQATT and CDR2 is SNEGSKA (reference sequence). The CDR3 has 18 residues. Unmatched junction bases numbered 13, after V lost 1 base and J lost 2 bases.

On this clonotype: At one end, the junction sequence differs from germline, possibly due to a read error. This chain links TRBV5-1 with TRBJ1-5, with D hard to call. The V gene's germline CDR1 is SGHRS and CDR2 YFSETQ. The CDR3 covers 12 residues. CDR3 protein: CASSLDNRPQHF. CDR3 DNA: TGCGCCAGCAGCTTGGATAATCGGCCCCAGCATTTT.

The DNA for the CDR3 is TGTGCCAGCAGCCGCGAGCGCGCACCCCCCATAGAGCAGTTCTTC. Translation: CASSRERAPPIEQFF. The chain is built from TRBV7-6 and TRBJ2-1, with D hard to call. Trimming left V 5 bases short and J 10 bases short, with 21 bases between. Germline CDR1 and CDR2: SGHVS and FNYEAQ. The CDR3 covers 15 residues.